The clone carrying this T cell receptor (beta chain) was found a few times. The target antigen is unknown. This specimen comes from a study of PD-1 blockade in classical Hodgkin lymphoma. On the study more broadly: Treatment was intravenous nivolumab, 3 mg/kg every 2 weeks, until progression.

Findings and caveats of the study: It was CD4+ TCR diversity, not CD8+, that rose significantly by C4D1. What caused the repertoire differences, perhaps disease activity or prior therapy, remains undefined.

The time point: cycle 4 day 1 (C4D1), after 6 weeks of nivolumab. Brentuximab vedotin exposure varied among the patients, all of whom had relapsed after autologous stem cell transplantation. It was by magnetic negative selection that CD4+ T cells were purified from thawed PBMCs. The germline gives CDR1 KGHSH, CDR2 LQKENI. CDR3 length: 13 residues. The V and J ends lost 3 bases and 2 bases respectively, with 8 bases between them. Some clones are missing from TCRdb's copy, which holds only in-frame ones; the method was immunoSEQ multiplex PCR. The sample consists of roughly 15,000 clones, just under 80% of them appearing once.

The specimen comprised CD4+ T cells from blood, sampled before the fourth cycle of nivolumab. This TCR was recovered from a human donor with classical Hodgkin lymphoma. This chain links TRBV18 with TRBJ2-7, with D unresolved. The CDR3 loop reads CASSPRQTYEQYF. The DNA for the CDR3 is TGTGCCAGCTCACCTCGTCAAACCTACGAGCAGTACTTC.